The clone carrying this T cell receptor beta chain was detected a few times. Antigen specificity is unknown. At one end the junction does not follow the germline gene, possibly because of a read error. CDR1 is SGHDT and CDR2 is YYEEEE in the germline V gene. The CDR3 has 12 amino acids. The sample is drawn from a study of human T cells and chemical hapten exposure. Across the whole study: TCR yield per sample varied, mainly due to pooled library volumes.

Per the original methods: Individual samples carried between about 23,224 and 690,600 TCRs, with 80,000 to 100,000 as the median. TCRdb re-derived calls from the RACE reads in MiXCR, one entry per CDR3 protein. TCRdb's processing, not the authors' own work, is the source of the V and J calls. The table lists 40,000 or so distinct CDR3 sequences, approximately 12% of them singletons. Whole-study results and caveats: Expanded TCRs created a significantly greater count of big CDR3 similarity clusters than controls did.

The time point was: patch test 3, about 24 weeks after DPC sensitization. The treatment here: therapeutic diphenylcyclopropenone sensitization with weekly scalp DPC. The total RNA was obtained from whole blood that was not fractionated. Non-pregnant alopecia patients aged 18 to 70, suitable for DPC therapy. The gene calls are TRBV5-6 and TRBJ1-6; 8 nucleotides line up with TRBD1. The sequenced sample was whole blood, obtained in connection with sensitization to the hapten diphenylcyclopropenone (DPC). This TCR was recovered from a woman between 35 and 50 years old with alopecia areata. Some clones in this sample may be carry-over from other donors' samples. In DNA form, the CDR3 reads TGTGCCAGCAGCCCCCGGGCGGGACAGGCCCAGTTT. It is translated as CASSPRAGQAQF.